This is a list of T cell receptor beta chains from one sample in a study of shared clonotypes between healthy human individuals. Measured with immunoSEQ multiplex PCR; TCRdb has only the in-frame clones, and not every one. The sample contains about 2 million clones, over 85% of which appear only once. Sequenced input: naive CD4+ T cells sorted from blood. The receptors stem from a man younger than 30 in good health. The CDR3 runs from the conserved cysteine through the conserved F or W. A D gene is named only where the DNA matches it firmly. The size entry is marked missing in some rows and otherwise reads once, few, many or a size class.

TGCGCCAGCAGCTCGGTCCCGGGACAGGGGGCGCGGGAGCAGTACTTC | CASSSVPGQGAREQYF | TRBJ2-7 | NA | TRBD1 | TRBV5-1
TGCGCCAGCAGCTTGGGGGGAGAGTCCTACAATGAGCAGTTCTTC | CASSLGGESYNEQFF | TRBJ2-1 | once | NA | TRBV5-1
TGTGCCTGGGCGTCGGGCACTGAAGCTTTCTTT | CAWASGTEAFF | TRBJ1-1 | NA | NA | TRBV30
TGTGCCAGCAGCCCACGGGACAGGGGGCTTGAGACCCAGTACTTC | CASSPRDRGLETQYF | TRBJ2-5 | NA | TRBD1 | TRBV9
TGTGCCAGCAGCTTACAGACTATGAACACTGAAGCTTTCTTT | CASSLQTMNTEAFF | TRBJ1-1 | NA | NA | TRBV28
TGTGCCAGCAGCCCGATGACAGGGGACGGTGAAAAACTGTTTTTT | CASSPMTGDGEKLFF | TRBJ1-4 | few | TRBD1 | TRBV7-9
TGTGCCAGCAGCTTAGCTGGGTCCGGGGGGGTTGAGCAGTTCTTC | CASSLAGSGGVEQFF | TRBJ2-1 | NA | TRBD2 | TRBV11-2
TGCGCCAGCAGCTTGCCAGCTAGCACAGATACGCAGTATTTT | CASSLPASTDTQYF | TRBJ2-3 | NA | NA | TRBV5-1
TGTGCCAGCAGTGCCTCTGGAAACACCATATATTTT | CASSASGNTIYF | TRBJ1-3 | NA | NA | TRBV6-6
TGTGCCAGAATCACCGGACAGGGGGCGTCCTGGACGGGCTACACCTTC | CARITGQGASWTGYTF | TRBJ1-2 | NA | TRBD1 | TRBV5-3
TGTGCCAGCAGTTTATACCCGGCAGTTCATAATTCACCCCTCCACTTT | CASSLYPAVHNSPLHF | TRBJ1-6 | once | NA | TRBV28
TGTGCCAGCATTACAGGGGCCACAGATACGCAGTATTTT | CASITGATDTQYF | TRBJ2-3 | once | TRBD1 | TRBV28
TGCGCCAGCAGCCAAGATGGGACTAGCGGACAAAACATTCAGTACTTC | CASSQDGTSGQNIQYF | TRBJ2-4 | NA | TRBD2 | TRBV4-3
TGTGCCAGCAGTCTTAACACCGGGGAGCTGTTTTTT | CASSLNTGELFF | TRBJ2-2 | NA | NA | TRBV6-5
TGTGCCAGCAAGGGGAGCAATCAGCCCCAGCATTTT | CASKGSNQPQHF | TRBJ1-5 | once | NA | TRBV2
TGTGCCAGCAGCTTAGGTGCGGCACCCTTCACAGATACGCAGTATTTT | CASSLGAAPFTDTQYF | TRBJ2-3 | NA | NA | TRBV7-9
TGTGCCAGCATCCGACAGGGGGTGGGTCAGCCCCAGCATTTT | CASIRQGVGQPQHF | TRBJ1-5 | NA | TRBD1 | TRBV6-1
TGTGCCAGCAGCCCAAGGACGGCCTCTAATGAAAAACTGTTTTTT | CASSPRTASNEKLFF | TRBJ1-4 | NA | NA | TRBV11-2
TGTGCCATCAGGGATAGCGGGGACCGCTCCTACGAGCAGTACTTC | CAIRDSGDRSYEQYF | TRBJ2-7 | once | TRBD2 | TRBV10-3
TGTGCCAGCAGTGTTGGGTGGCAGGGGGAAAAGCAGTACTTC | CASSVGWQGEKQYF | TRBJ2-7 | NA | TRBD1 | TRBV6-1
TGTGCCAGCAGCCCACGGTCGGCGCTCGGCGCGAACACCGGGGAGCTGTTTTTT | CASSPRSALGANTGELFF | TRBJ2-2 | NA | NA | TRBV13
TGTGCCAGCAGCTTGATTTTTGGTACGGGGCTTACAAGGAACACTGAAGCTTTCTTT | CASSLIFGTGLTRNTEAFF | TRBJ1-1 | NA | NA | TRBV5-5
TGTGCCAGCAGTTGGGGGGACAGGCAGAACACCGGGGAGCTGTTTTTT | CASSWGDRQNTGELFF | TRBJ2-2 | NA | TRBD1 | TRBV27
TGTGCCAGCAGCTCAGGGCGAGGCTACACCTTC | CASSSGRGYTF | TRBJ1-2 | NA | NA | TRBV7-3
TGCGCCAGCAGCTGGGGGGACACTGAAGCTTTCTTT | CASSWGDTEAFF | TRBJ1-1 | NA | NA | TRBV10-2
TGCAGTGCTAGGGGTTTGGACAGGGGGTTCTTC | CSARGLDRGFF | TRBJ1-2 | once | TRBD1 | TRBV20-1